The rows below give T cell receptor beta chains drawn from one sample of a study of stem cell transplantation in POMP-related autoinflammatory disease. TCRdb's copy holds only in-frame clones and misses some; the assay was immunoSEQ multiplex PCR. The data show over 550 clones, with roughly nine tenths seen just once and roughly 9.4% held by the top ten. Sequencing was done on a sample of CD4+ follicular helper T cells (Tfh) from PBMCs. These receptor sequences come from a human donor in good health. Both conserved end residues are part of each CDR3. The D gene is left open where the match is weak. Where a row states a size, it is once, few, many or the class of an expanded clone; other rows omit it.

NA,TRBV2,TRBD1,TRBJ2-7,15,CASRAGTGRTYEQYF,TGTGCCAGCAGGGCCGGGACAGGACGGACCTACGAGCAGTACTTC
few,TRBV15,TRBD1,TRBJ1-1,16,CATSRTDRDSVGEAFF,TGTGCCACCAGCAGAACGGACAGGGATTCGGTGGGTGAAGCTTTCTTT
NA,TRBV19,TRBD1,TRBJ1-1,15,CASSIPGGANTEAFF,TGTGCCAGTAGTATCCCAGGGGGAGCGAACACTGAAGCTTTCTTT
NA,TRBV18,NA,TRBJ1-1,15,CASSPYGGSDTEAFF,TGTGCCAGCTCACCATACGGGGGGTCGGACACTGAAGCTTTCTTT
NA,TRBV27,NA,TRBJ2-1,14,CASSLSVRAGEQFF,TGTGCCAGCAGTTTATCGGTGAGGGCAGGTGAGCAGTTCTTC
NA,TRBV6-1,NA,TRBJ1-2,13,CASSRDGSYGYTF,TGTGCCAGCTCTCGGGACGGATCCTATGGCTACACCTTC
NA,TRBV7-8,NA,TRBJ1-5,16,CASSLVQGRHNQPQHF,TGTGCCAGCAGCTTAGTACAGGGAAGACACAATCAGCCCCAGCATTTT
NA,TRBV7-2,NA,TRBJ2-3,16,CASSPRMGGDTDTQYF,TGTGCCAGCAGCCCCCGTATGGGCGGTGACACAGATACGCAGTATTTT
NA,TRBV7-8,NA,TRBJ1-2,15,CASSLDLGFTAGYTF,TGTGCCAGCAGCTTAGATTTGGGGTTCACCGCCGGCTACACCTTC
NA,TRBV28,NA,TRBJ1-1,12,CACTGTLDEAFF,TGTGCCTGCACAGGGACCTTGGATGAAGCTTTCTTT
NA,TRBV6-6,NA,TRBJ1-6,12,CASQENNSPLHF,TGTGCCAGTCAGGAAAATAATTCACCCCTCCACTTT
NA,TRBV30,NA,TRBJ1-3,15,CAWNGRINSGNTIYF,TGTGCCTGGAACGGCCGTATTAACTCTGGAAACACCATATATTTT
NA,TRBV18,NA,TRBJ2-1,17,CASSPNAGRDTYNEQFF,TGTGCCAGCTCACCGAATGCGGGGCGGGACACTTACAATGAGCAGTTCTTC
NA,TRBV27,NA,TRBJ2-2,15,CASRGGQSSTGELFF,TGTGCCAGCAGGGGGGGGCAGTCGAGCACCGGGGAGCTGTTTTTT
NA,TRBV7-9,TRBD1,TRBJ2-6,17,CASSLLGQGTGANVLTF,TGTGCCAGCAGCTTGTTGGGACAGGGGACTGGGGCCAACGTCCTGACTTTC
NA,TRBV19,TRBD2,TRBJ2-5,14,CASSIRLAGETQYF,TGTGCCAGTAGTATCAGACTAGCGGGGGAGACCCAGTACTTC
NA,TRBV10-1,TRBD1,TRBJ2-7,13,CASSEVGQGFWYF,TGCGCCAGCAGTGAAGTGGGACAGGGGTTTTGGTACTTC
NA,TRBV6-9,NA,TRBJ2-6,18,CASSPGRLRQSRANVLTF,TGTGCCAGCAGTCCAGGCCGCTTACGACAAAGTCGGGCCAACGTCCTGACTTTC
NA,TRBV29-1,TRBD1,TRBJ1-3,13,CSVTGGSGNTIYF,TGCAGCGTGACAGGGGGCTCTGGAAACACCATATATTTT
NA,TRBV7-3,NA,TRBJ2-2,14,CASSLGSYTGELFF,TGTGCCAGCAGCTTGGGCAGCTACACCGGGGAGCTGTTTTTT
NA,TRBV9,NA,TRBJ1-4,15,CASSVDYSNNEKLFF,TGTGCCAGCAGCGTAGACTACAGCAATAATGAAAAACTGTTTTTT
NA,TRBV6-4,NA,TRBJ1-2,13,CASSLREGGGYTF,TGTGCCAGCAGCCTCAGGGAGGGGGGTGGCTACACCTTC
NA,TRBV19,TRBD1,TRBJ2-7,15,CASSAGQGGFYEQYF,TGTGCCAGTAGTGCGGGACAGGGAGGCTTCTACGAGCAGTACTTC
NA,TRBV5-1,NA,TRBJ1-1,15,CASSFGQGPGTEAFF,TGCGCCAGCAGCTTTGGGCAGGGGCCAGGCACTGAAGCTTTCTTT
NA,TRBV7-3,TRBD2,TRBJ2-3,17,CASSDTKPGLAPDTQYF,TGTGCCAGCAGCGACACCAAACCGGGACTAGCTCCAGATACGCAGTATTTT
NA,TRBV4-2,TRBD2,TRBJ2-5,15,CASSLLSGGLETQYF,TGTGCCAGCAGCCTCCTTAGCGGGGGGCTCGAGACCCAGTACTTC
NA,TRBV30,NA,TRBJ1-6,15,CAWSVAGSGHSPLHF,TGTGCCTGGAGTGTGGCGGGTTCGGGGCATTCACCCCTCCACTTT
few,TRBV7-2,TRBD1,TRBJ1-6,15,CASSSRGTGHFPLHF,TGTGCCAGCAGCTCCCGGGGGACAGGCCACTTTCCCCTCCACTTT
NA,TRBV5-6,NA,TRBJ2-7,15,CASSSAPSKTYEQYF,TGTGCCAGCAGCTCTGCCCCCAGCAAAACCTACGAGCAGTACTTC
once,TRBV28,NA,TRBJ2-3,12,CASSSLTDTQYF,TGTGCCAGCAGTTCCCTAACAGATACGCAGTATTTT
NA,TRBV29-1,NA,TRBJ2-7,12,CSVQPQGREQYF,TGCAGCGTCCAACCCCAGGGTCGGGAGCAGTACTTC
NA,TRBV4-3,TRBD1,TRBJ2-3,16,CASSLKAGTGWDTQYF,TGCGCCAGCAGCCTCAAGGCCGGGACAGGGTGGGATACGCAGTATTTT
once,TRBV29-1,NA,TRBJ1-2,12,CSSLDRNYGYTF,TGCAGCTCCTTAGACAGAAACTATGGCTACACCTTC
NA,TRBV6-1,NA,TRBJ1-2,15,CASSQAGSPNYGYTF,TGTGCCAGCAGCCAAGCTGGGTCCCCGAACTATGGCTACACCTTC
NA,TRBV28,NA,TRBJ1-5,12,CASSSLSQPQHF,TGTGCCAGCAGTTCATTAAGTCAGCCCCAGCATTTT
NA,TRBV7-9,TRBD1,TRBJ2-5,12,CASSTGEETQYF,TGTGCCAGCAGCACAGGGGAAGAGACCCAGTACTTC
NA,TRBV5-1,NA,TRBJ1-1,11,CASSQNTEAFF,TGCGCCAGCAGCCAGAACACTGAAGCTTTCTTT
NA,TRBV7-9,TRBD1,TRBJ1-6,15,CASSPGGAGNSPLHF,TGTGCCAGCAGCCCAGGGGGCGCCGGGAATTCACCCCTCCACTTT
NA,TRBV6-1,NA,TRBJ1-1,14,CAARGINMNTEAFF,TGTGCCGCCCGGGGGATAAACATGAACACTGAAGCTTTCTTT
few,TRBV2,NA,TRBJ1-1,13,CAGADRKNTEAFF,TGTGCCGGGGCGGACAGAAAGAACACTGAAGCTTTCTTT
NA,TRBV7-8,NA,TRBJ1-1,15,CASSFGAGWNTEAFF,TGTGCCAGCAGCTTTGGGGCAGGATGGAACACTGAAGCTTTCTTT
once,TRBV6-1,NA,TRBJ1-1,15,CASSERAVARGEAFF,TGTGCCAGCAGTGAACGGGCGGTGGCGCGGGGTGAAGCTTTCTTT
NA,TRBV30,NA,TRBJ1-3,12,CAWWVGGNTIYF,TGTGCCTGGTGGGTGGGTGGAAACACCATATATTTT
NA,TRBV5-1,NA,TRBJ1-2,14,CASSVLGGNYGYTF,TGCGCCAGCAGCGTACTCGGGGGGAACTATGGCTACACCTTC
NA,TRBV7-6,TRBD1,TRBJ1-5,17,CASSKLSTGTPNQPQHF,TGTGCCAGCAGCAAACTATCGACAGGGACCCCCAATCAGCCCCAGCATTTT
NA,TRBV4-3,TRBD2,TRBJ2-4,17,CASSRETSGGAGAIQYF,TGCGCCAGCAGCCGAGAGACTAGCGGGGGGGCAGGGGCCATTCAGTACTTC
NA,TRBV5-4,NA,TRBJ2-2,12,CASSLGPGELFF,TGTGCCAGCAGCTTGGGTCCGGGGGAGCTGTTTTTT
NA,TRBV4-1,NA,TRBJ1-6,15,CASSQESFGGQPYHF,TGCGCCAGCAGCCAAGAATCTTTCGGGGGTCAACCCTACCACTTT
NA,TRBV30,TRBD1,TRBJ1-6,14,CAWSPDRVNSPLHF,TGTGCCTGGAGCCCGGACAGGGTTAATTCACCCCTCCACTTT
once,TRBV15,NA,TRBJ1-2,12,CATSKDRYGYTF,TGTGCCACCAGCAAAGACAGATATGGCTACACCTTC
NA,TRBV2,TRBD2,TRBJ2-3,16,CASARPSGGAGDTQYF,TGTGCCAGCGCCCGTCCTAGCGGGGGGGCCGGGGATACGCAGTATTTT
once,TRBV5-4,TRBD2,TRBJ2-3,14,CASRMRGGSDTQYF,TGTGCCAGCAGAATGCGGGGGGGGTCAGATACGCAGTATTTT